The 10 T cell receptor beta chains presented below share a single source sample, sequenced in a study of spatial heterogeneity in lung cancer. Study results and limitations: Tumor mutation count correlated with how many alpha and beta TCRs expanded intratumorally.

Their recognized antigens are unknown. Time point denoted: sample taken at primary tumor resection. TCRdb used MiXCR to reprocess the 5' RACE reads, holding one entry per CDR3 protein. The sample comprises 15,000 to 20,000 distinct CDR3 sequences, 6% to 7% of which are singletons, and 6.8% rests with the top ten. Source: lung tumor tissue, taken at surgery. The source of these receptors is a male donor with early-stage non-small cell lung cancer.

This clonotype was seen many times. This sequence joins TRBV27 and TRBJ2-5; no clear D gene. Germline assignment: CDR1 MNHEY and CDR2 SMNVEV (reference sequence). V gave up 0 bases and J gave up 1 base, with 3 bases separating them. This CDR3 is 13 amino acids long. The CDR3 nucleotides are TGTGCCAGCAGTTTATCGCCCCAAGAGACCCAGTACTTC. It encodes CASSLSPQETQYF.

This clonotype is classed as medium-sized. J is TRBJ2-5 and V is TRBV9; the match to TRBD2 covers 7 bases. Germline V lookup: CDR1 SGDLS, CDR2 YYNGEE. CDR3 length: 15 amino acids. V was pared by 4 bases and J by 2 bases, with 8 bases of the junction left unmatched. CDR3 sequence (DNA): TGTGCCAGCAGCCCTCATGCGGGAGCTCAAGAGACCCAGTACTTC. Translated: CASSPHAGAQETQYF. Drawing the rest from reference TRBV9 and TRBJ2-5, the complete variable domain is DSGVTQTPKHLITATGQRVTLRCSPRSGDLSVYWYQQSLDQGLQFLIQYYNGEERAKGNILERFSAQQFPDLHSELNLSSLELGDSALYFCASSPHAGAQETQYFGPGTRLLVL.

This clonotype was observed at least ten times. The V call is TRBV3-2, the J call TRBJ2-1; TRBD1, as called in the table, went unchecked against the DNA. TRBV3-2 is given as a pseudogene. CDR3 length: 14 amino acids. CDR3 sequence (DNA): TGTGCCAGCACCCAAAGACAGGGCCGCAATGAGCAGTTCTTC. It is translated as CASTQRQGRNEQFF.

This clonotype was picked up many times. The chain links TRBV4-1 to TRBJ2-7, with TRBD1 matching over 10 bases. Germline assignment: CDR1 MGHRA and CDR2 YSYEKL. V dropped 1 base and J dropped 0; count of bases not matched to a gene: 6. The CDR3 is made up of 17 amino acids. CDR3 nucleotides: TGCGCCAGCAGCCAAGCGGCCGGGACAGGGGACTCCTACGAGCAGTACTTC. Its translation is CASSQAAGTGDSYEQYF.

This clonotype was recorded many times. The chain is built from TRBV19 and TRBJ2-1; D remains unclear. The CDR3 spans 13 residues. Germline V CDR1 and CDR2: LNHDA, SQIVND (reference sequence). V was cut by 3 bases and J by 4 bases, with 7 bases left in between. CDR3 loop: CASSIPPYNEQFF. In DNA form, the CDR3 reads TGTGCCAGTAGTATTCCCCCTTACAATGAGCAGTTCTTC.

The table lists this clonotype with many counts. The chain carries TRBV15 and TRBJ2-1; no firm D call. Deletions cut 4 bases from V and 1 base from J, with 8 bases between. There are 14 residues in the CDR3. In germline, CDR1 is LNHNV, CDR2 YYDKDF (reference sequence). Here the CDR3 reads CATSTKGSYNEQFF. The DNA for the CDR3 is TGTGCCACCAGCACAAAGGGTTCCTACAATGAGCAGTTCTTC.

This clonotype was seen many times. The J gene is TRBJ1-2, the V gene TRBV28; D possibly corresponds to TRBD1 (5 bases). Trimming took off 6 bases at V and 2 bases at J, with 16 bases between the two ends. This CDR3 has 15 residues. Per germline, CDR1 MDHEN and CDR2 SYDVKM. The chain's CDR3 is CASRLYPGPNYGYTF. DNA of the CDR3: TGTGCCAGCAGGCTATACCCGGGACCGAACTATGGCTACACCTTC.

This clonotype was seen repeatedly, ten times or more. The rearrangement uses TRBV28 and TRBJ2-7; 12 nucleotides line up with TRBD2. The CDR3 sequence is 15 residues long. Germline V gene sequence: CDR1 MDHEN, CDR2 SYDVKM. Trimming at V came to 5 bases and at J to 3 bases, leaving 5 bases not matched to a gene. The CDR3 DNA follows: TGTGCCAGCAGTCTCGCGACTAGCGGGAGCTACGAGCAGTACTTC. Its translation is CASSLATSGSYEQYF.

The CDR3 loop reads CASSQVPPVLATNEKLFF. DNA of the CDR3: TGTGCCAGCAGCCAAGTCCCTCCGGTCCTTGCAACTAATGAAAAACTGTTTTTT. The gene calls are TRBV3-1 and TRBJ1-4; D is ambiguous. The CDR3 loop spans 18 amino acids. V gave up 1 base and J gave up 0 bases, with 15 bases separating them. Germline CDR1 LGHDT, CDR2 YNNKEL (reference sequence).

This clonotype was observed at least ten times. This chain joins TRBV29-1 and TRBJ2-3; D gene ambiguous. CDR3 length equals 11 residues. Between the trimmed V and J ends, which lost 7 bases and 3 bases, there was a span of 8 bases. The germline gives CDR1 SQVTM, CDR2 ANQGSEA. The CDR3 reads CSGHRTDTQYF. The CDR3 DNA reads TGCAGCGGACACCGAACAGATACGCAGTATTTT.